Listed below are T cell receptor beta chains from one sample, sequenced in a study of T cells after yellow fever vaccination. TCRdb fed the 5' RACE reads into MiXCR, producing one record per CDR3 protein. The data show fewer than 450,000 distinct CDR3 sequences, 7% to 9% seen once. Specimen: PBMCs, collected about 49 days after the first yellow fever vaccination. Receptors originate from a man between 18 and 29 years old who received the YFV17D yellow fever vaccine. The CDR3 runs from the conserved cysteine through the conserved F or W. A D gene is named only where the DNA matches it firmly. Expanded clones get a size class; other rows say once, few or many, or leave the size out.

j_call,v_call,d_call,clone_size,cdr3_aa,cdr3_nt
TRBJ2-3,TRBV24-1,-,few,CATSDTGPDTQYF,TGTGCCACCAGTGACACAGGGCCAGATACGCAGTATTTT
TRBJ2-2,TRBV4-1,TRBD2,-,CASSQVRGGENTGELFF,TGCGCCAGCAGCCAAGTACGGGGGGGGGAGAACACCGGGGAGCTGTTTTTT
TRBJ1-2,TRBV5-4,-,few,CASRYPADAYTF,TGTGCCAGCAGATATCCGGCAGATGCCTACACCTTC
TRBJ1-6,TRBV6-5,-,few,CASGEFSPLHF,TGTGCCAGCGGGGAATTTTCACCCCTCCACTTT
TRBJ1-2,TRBV5-1,-,-,CASSLVGTEHGYTF,TGCGCCAGCAGCTTGGTTGGGACCGAGCATGGCTACACCTTC
TRBJ2-5,TRBV27,-,-,CASRETNYQTQYF,TGTGCCAGCAGAGAGACCAACTACCAGACCCAGTACTTC
TRBJ1-1,TRBV6-1,-,few,CASSSYGDTEAFF,TGTGCCAGCAGCTCCTATGGGGACACTGAAGCTTTCTTT
TRBJ2-5,TRBV5-1,-,-,CASSPRGGIQETQYF,TGCGCCAGCAGCCCGAGAGGGGGAATCCAAGAGACCCAGTACTTC
TRBJ2-3,TRBV12-3/TRBV12-4,TRBD1,-,CASRKQGVINTDTQYF,TGTGCCAGCAGGAAACAGGGGGTTATCAACACAGATACGCAGTATTTT
TRBJ2-2,TRBV5-1,-,-,CVSSFTGTFTGELFF,TGCGTCAGCAGCTTTACCGGGACGTTCACCGGGGAGCTGTTTTTT
TRBJ2-2,TRBV20-1,-,few,CSASGENTGELFF,TGCAGTGCTAGCGGGGAGAACACCGGGGAGCTGTTTTTT
TRBJ2-5,TRBV7-9,-,-,CASSLENGFIQETQYF,TGTGCCAGCAGCTTAGAAAACGGGTTCATCCAAGAGACCCAGTACTTC
TRBJ1-4,TRBV7-8,-,few,CASSLGGAANEKLFF,TGTGCCAGCAGCTTAGGGGGGGCAGCTAATGAAAAACTGTTTTTT
TRBJ1-1,TRBV12-3/TRBV12-4,TRBD1,few,CASSLIGQGDSEAFF,TGTGCCAGCAGTTTAATCGGCCAGGGGGATAGTGAAGCTTTCTTT
TRBJ2-5,TRBV24-1,TRBD1,-,CATSQGVETQYF,TGTGCCACCTCCCAGGGGGTGGAGACCCAGTACTTC
TRBJ2-3,TRBV4-3,-,-,CASSHADSTQYF,TGCGCCAGCAGCCACGCTGATTCTACGCAGTATTTT
TRBJ2-7,TRBV20-1,-,-,CSARVEPSYEQYF,TGCAGTGCTAGAGTAGAACCCTCCTACGAGCAGTACTTC
TRBJ2-5,TRBV2,-,-,CASIIPGETQYF,TGTGCCAGCATAATTCCTGGGGAGACCCAGTACTTC
TRBJ2-3,TRBV5-4,-,few,CASSRKGGDTQYF,TGTGCCAGCAGCCGTAAAGGAGGAGATACGCAGTATTTT
TRBJ1-4,TRBV5-8,-,-,CASSLPSRDEKLFF,TGTGCCAGCAGCTTACCAAGCCGGGATGAAAAACTGTTTTTT
TRBJ2-1,TRBV24-1,-,-,CATRDDRLGQFF,TGTGCCACCAGAGACGACCGGCTCGGGCAGTTCTTC
TRBJ2-2,TRBV7-9,-,few,CASSLSRAYNTGELFF,TGTGCCAGCAGCTTATCCAGGGCCTACAACACCGGGGAGCTGTTTTTT
TRBJ2-3,TRBV7-2,-,few,CASSLQGFADTQYF,TGTGCCAGCAGCTTACAGGGGTTTGCAGATACGCAGTATTTT
TRBJ1-6,TRBV4-3,TRBD1,few,CASSQGQAGTDYSPLHF,TGCGCCAGCAGCCAAGGACAGGCCGGGACAGACTATTCACCCCTCCACTTT
TRBJ1-2,TRBV10-3,-,few,CAISEQLLLYGYTF,TGTGCCATCAGTGAACAGCTTCTTTTGTATGGCTACACCTTC
TRBJ1-1,TRBV4-1,-,-,CASSHRDADTEAFF,TGCGCCAGCAGCCACCGGGACGCGGACACTGAAGCTTTCTTT
TRBJ1-1,TRBV4-2,-,-,CASSPLTNNTEAFF,TGTGCCAGCAGCCCGCTGACAAATAACACTGAAGCTTTCTTT
TRBJ1-2,TRBV29-1,-,few,CSVDFGQLSPNYGYTF,TGCAGCGTTGACTTTGGACAGCTCTCCCCTAACTATGGCTACACCTTC
TRBJ2-2,TRBV25-1,-,few,CASTGGELFF,TGTGCCAGCACGGGCGGGGAGCTGTTTTTT
TRBJ1-1,TRBV5-1,-,-,CASSLGDDTEAFF,TGCGCCAGCAGCTTGGGGGATGACACTGAAGCTTTCTTT
TRBJ2-4,TRBV10-3,-,-,CAISGVSKNIQYF,TGTGCCATCAGTGGTGTTAGCAAAAACATTCAGTACTTC
TRBJ2-7,TRBV12-3/TRBV12-4,TRBD2,-,CASSLLAGGSYEQYF,TGTGCCAGCAGTTTACTAGCGGGGGGGTCCTACGAGCAGTACTTC
TRBJ2-3,TRBV20-1,-,few,CSARVAASGTDTQYF,TGCAGTGCTAGAGTAGCGGCTAGCGGCACAGATACGCAGTATTTT
TRBJ2-1,TRBV6-5,TRBD2,few,CATSGGVREQFF,TGTGCCACTAGCGGGGGGGTTCGTGAGCAGTTCTTC
TRBJ2-5,TRBV5-6,TRBD1,-,CASSVRGRYQETQYF,TGTGCCAGCAGTGTAAGGGGGCGGTACCAAGAGACCCAGTACTTC
TRBJ2-3,TRBV12-3/TRBV12-4,-,-,CASTPNLGAPADTQYF,TGTGCCAGCACCCCAAACCTGGGAGCCCCGGCGGATACGCAGTATTTT
TRBJ1-2,TRBV7-8,-,-,CASSLLRPGSGGYTF,TGTGCCAGCAGCTTATTGAGGCCGGGTTCGGGCGGCTACACCTTC
TRBJ2-3,TRBV18,TRBD2,few,CASSPTSGGYVSTDTQYF,TGTGCCAGCTCACCTACTAGCGGGGGATATGTTAGCACAGATACGCAGTATTTT
TRBJ1-3,TRBV7-9,TRBD1,few,CASSPAGTGVNTIYF,TGTGCCAGCAGCCCGGCCGGGACAGGGGTAAACACCATATATTTT
TRBJ2-1,TRBV10-3,-,many,CAISRDRDNEQFF,TGTGCCATCAGTAGAGATAGGGACAATGAGCAGTTCTTC
TRBJ1-1,TRBV27,TRBD1,few,CASSFLRDRGLIF,TGTGCCAGCAGTTTCCTCCGGGACAGGGGGCTGATCTTT
TRBJ1-5,TRBV7-6,-,few,CASSSGTAKPQHF,TGTGCCAGCAGTTCCGGGACGGCGAAGCCCCAGCATTTT
TRBJ1-3,TRBV5-6,TRBD1,many,CASSSRGPGNTIYF,TGTGCCAGCAGCTCCAGGGGGCCCGGAAACACCATATATTTT
TRBJ2-5,TRBV11-2,TRBD1,-,CASSPDRGGARTQYF,TGTGCCAGCAGCCCGGACAGGGGAGGCGCAAGGACCCAGTACTTC
TRBJ1-4,TRBV5-1,TRBD1,few,CASSLRQGKLFF,TGCGCCAGCAGCTTACGACAGGGAAAACTGTTTTTT
TRBJ1-2,TRBV12-3/TRBV12-4,-,few,CASSPHQAARDYGYTF,TGTGCCAGCAGTCCTCATCAGGCTGCTCGTGACTATGGCTACACCTTC
TRBJ2-6,TRBV7-9,-,few,CASSPPGNGANVLTF,TGTGCCAGCAGTCCTCCAGGGAACGGGGCCAACGTCCTGACTTTC
TRBJ2-1,TRBV6-2/TRBV6-3,-,-,CASSYGVGGLGRQFF,TGTGCCAGCAGTTACGGCGTTGGGGGGCTGGGACGGCAGTTCTTC
TRBJ2-2,TRBV4-3,-,few,CASSQDRTRRTGELFF,TGCGCCAGCAGCCAAGACCGGACTCGTCGGACCGGGGAGCTGTTTTTT